The entry below gives a single TCR beta chain sequence along with its context. These data belong to a study of shared clonotypes between healthy human individuals. V lost 0 bases and J lost 7; bases outside the gene matches: 3. This CDR3 is 14 amino acids long. CDR1 SGDLS and CDR2 YYNGEE come from the germline V gene. Assay used: immunoSEQ multiplex PCR; TCRdb lists only in-frame clones, some missing. The sample includes approximately 640,000 clones, 72% seen only once; the top ten take approximately 2%. The TCR originated in a woman under 40 in good health. Source material: memory CD4+ T cells sorted from blood. Subset described: CD45RA-negative fraction. The chain uses TRBV9 and TRBJ1-5, with 8 nucleotides matching TRBD1. The CDR3 DNA sequence: TGTGCCAGCAGCGTAGGGACAGGGTCACAGCCCCAGCATTTT. It is translated as CASSVGTGSQPQHF.